The rows below give T cell receptor beta chains drawn from one sample of a study of blood T cell repertoires in COVID-19. Some clones are missing from TCRdb's copy, which holds only in-frame ones; the method was immunoSEQ multiplex PCR. The table has approximately 200,000 clones, 87% seen once; the top ten hold approximately 11%. Sequencing used PBMCs or T cells enriched from blood (not recorded which). Every receptor here comes from a young man who had recovered from COVID-19. Each CDR3 is given with its conserved first and last residue. D genes are given only for firm matches. A row's size may be missing; if present it is once, few, many or a size class.

J: TRBJ1-2; D: TRBD1; V: TRBV5-5; size: .; DNA: TGTGCCAGCAGCCATCCGGAGACAGGGGCTCACGGCTACACCTTC; CDR3: CASSHPETGAHGYTF
J: TRBJ2-3; D: .; V: TRBV6-5; size: .; DNA: TGTGCCAGCAGTTACTCAGACTTCGATACGCAGTATTTT; CDR3: CASSYSDFDTQYF
J: TRBJ2-5; D: TRBD1; V: TRBV28; size: .; DNA: TGTGCCAGCAGTGGTCTCCGACAGGGCGGACAAGAGACCCAGTACTTC; CDR3: CASSGLRQGGQETQYF
J: TRBJ2-5; D: TRBD1; V: TRBV6-1; size: .; DNA: TGTGCCAGCAGTGAAGAGGGGACAGGGAAAGAGACCCAGTACTTC; CDR3: CASSEEGTGKETQYF
J: TRBJ1-2; D: TRBD1; V: TRBV19; size: once; DNA: TGTGCCAGTAGAAGGACAGGGGGCGCGGGCCGGGATGGCTACACCTTC; CDR3: CASRRTGGAGRDGYTF
J: TRBJ2-7; D: .; V: TRBV5-1; size: .; DNA: TGCGCCAGCAGCTTGGATCCGGGTCGCGAGCAGTACTTC; CDR3: CASSLDPGREQYF
J: TRBJ1-5; D: .; V: TRBV5-6; size: .; DNA: TGTGCCAGCAGCTTGGGGTCAGGGTTGGGCCAGCCCCAGCATTTT; CDR3: CASSLGSGLGQPQHF
J: TRBJ2-7; D: TRBD2; V: TRBV5-1; size: .; DNA: TGCGCCAGCAGCTACAAAACTAGCGGGAGGGATAGCTCCTACGAGCAGTACTTC; CDR3: CASSYKTSGRDSSYEQYF
J: TRBJ2-5; D: TRBD1; V: TRBV5-1; size: .; DNA: TGCGCCAGCAGCCTGGGGACAGCGTCCCGGGAGACCCAGTACTTC; CDR3: CASSLGTASRETQYF
J: TRBJ1-2; D: .; V: TRBV21-1; size: few; DNA: TGTGCCAGCAGAAGGGACAGGACGCGAGGGCCCCATTTACCCTATGGCTACACCTTC; CDR3: CASRRDRTRGPHLPYGYTF
J: TRBJ2-5; D: TRBD1; V: TRBV6-5; size: .; DNA: TGTGCCAGCAGGAGGGGGCCTTCACGGGAAGAGACCCAGTACTTC; CDR3: CASRRGPSREETQYF
J: TRBJ1-5; D: .; V: TRBV7-9; size: .; DNA: TGTGCCAGCAGCTTAGATTCCTTTCAGCCCCAGCATTTT; CDR3: CASSLDSFQPQHF
J: TRBJ2-1; D: .; V: TRBV11-3; size: once; DNA: TGTGCCAGCAGCTTAGAAGGGAGTAGCGAATCCAATGAGCAGTTCTTC; CDR3: CASSLEGSSESNEQFF
J: TRBJ1-2; D: .; V: TRBV18; size: once; DNA: TGTGCCAGCTCACCAGGGCGCCCAAGTCTTGGCTACACCTTC; CDR3: CASSPGRPSLGYTF
J: TRBJ1-6; D: .; V: TRBV25-1; size: .; DNA: TGTGCCAGCAGTGCTCCGGGGTGGGATTCACCCCTCCACTTT; CDR3: CASSAPGWDSPLHF
J: TRBJ1-1; D: .; V: TRBV19; size: .; DNA: TGTGCCAGTAGTTTTGAGGCCACCCAAATAAGTAGTGAAGCTTTCTTT; CDR3: CASSFEATQISSEAFF
J: TRBJ1-2; D: TRBD1; V: TRBV9; size: .; DNA: TGTGCCAGCAGCGCGACAGGGCGAGGCTACACCTTC; CDR3: CASSATGRGYTF
J: TRBJ2-1; D: .; V: TRBV24-1; size: .; DNA: TGTGCCACCAGTGACCCTAGGACATATTACAATGAGCAGTTCTTC; CDR3: CATSDPRTYYNEQFF
J: TRBJ2-7; D: TRBD1; V: TRBV7-9; size: .; DNA: TGTGCCAGCAGCTCACCGGGACAGGGGGCCTACGAGCAGTACTTC; CDR3: CASSSPGQGAYEQYF
J: TRBJ2-7; D: TRBD2; V: TRBV2; size: .; DNA: TGTGCCAGCTGTTTTCGTAGCGGGAGATCCTACGAGCAGTACTTC; CDR3: CASCFRSGRSYEQYF
J: TRBJ2-5; D: .; V: TRBV7-9; size: .; DNA: TGTGCCGGCGGGGTACACCAAGAGACCCAGTACTTC; CDR3: CAGGVHQETQYF
J: TRBJ1-4; D: .; V: TRBV12-3/TRBV12-4; size: .; DNA: TGTGCCAGCAGTTTAATTCGTGAAAAACTGTTTTTT; CDR3: CASSLIREKLFF
J: TRBJ2-3; D: TRBD1; V: TRBV27; size: .; DNA: TGTGCCAGCAGCAGGACAGGGGAGTTTACAGATACGCAGTATTTT; CDR3: CASSRTGEFTDTQYF
J: TRBJ1-1; D: .; V: TRBV11-2; size: .; DNA: TGTGCCAGCAGCTGGGGAGGGAACACTGAAGCTTTCTTT; CDR3: CASSWGGNTEAFF
J: TRBJ2-7; D: .; V: TRBV20-1; size: few; DNA: TGCAGTGCTAGTCGTGGCAGGCTTACCTCCTACGAGCAGTACTTC; CDR3: CSASRGRLTSYEQYF
J: TRBJ1-5; D: TRBD1; V: TRBV7-8; size: .; DNA: TGTGCCAGCAGCTCGACAGGGGGCGAGCAGCCCCAGCATTTT; CDR3: CASSSTGGEQPQHF
J: TRBJ2-7; D: .; V: TRBV27; size: .; DNA: TGTGCCAGCAGCTCACAGGGAAATGCCTACGAGCAGTACTTC; CDR3: CASSSQGNAYEQYF
J: TRBJ1-1; D: .; V: TRBV7-2; size: once; DNA: TGTGCCAGCAGCTTCCAGACTGGAAGTTATGAAGCTTTCTTT; CDR3: CASSFQTGSYEAFF
J: TRBJ1-2; D: .; V: TRBV19; size: .; DNA: TGTGCCAGTAGTATAATCCCCTACTATGGCTACACCTTC; CDR3: CASSIIPYYGYTF
J: TRBJ1-1; D: TRBD1; V: TRBV5-4; size: few; DNA: TGTGCCAGCAGCTTGGACAGGGGGTACACTGAAGCTTTCTTT; CDR3: CASSLDRGYTEAFF
J: TRBJ2-3; D: .; V: TRBV7-2; size: .; DNA: TGTGCCAGCAGCTCCTTCGGACAGCCTAATACGCAGTATTTT; CDR3: CASSSFGQPNTQYF
J: TRBJ1-4; D: .; V: TRBV5-1; size: .; DNA: TGCGCCAGCAGCGCAAAGGGGCAGGGTGGCGGACTGTTTTTT; CDR3: CASSAKGQGGGLFF
J: TRBJ1-5; D: .; V: TRBV16; size: .; DNA: TGTGCCAGCAGCCAATCCGGACAAGCCCTAACGCATTTT; CDR3: CASSQSGQALTHF
J: TRBJ1-2; D: TRBD1; V: TRBV7-2; size: .; DNA: TGTGCCAGCAGCTTTCACCGGGACAGGGCTTGGGGCTACACCTTC; CDR3: CASSFHRDRAWGYTF
J: TRBJ1-1; D: TRBD1; V: TRBV18; size: .; DNA: TGTGCCAGCTCACTAGGGTCGACAGGGGGCACTGAAGCTTTCTTT; CDR3: CASSLGSTGGTEAFF
J: TRBJ2-1; D: .; V: TRBV9; size: once; DNA: TGTGCCAGCACCCTCGCTGGCAGTTCTTACAATGAGCAGTTCTTC; CDR3: CASTLAGSSYNEQFF
J: TRBJ1-2; D: TRBD1; V: TRBV28; size: .; DNA: TGTGCCAGCAGTCGGGACAGGTACTATGGCTACACCTTC; CDR3: CASSRDRYYGYTF
J: TRBJ1-6; D: TRBD1; V: TRBV28; size: .; DNA: TGTGCCAGCAGTCCCCTCGACAGGGGGTTTGGGAATTCACCCCTCCACTTT; CDR3: CASSPLDRGFGNSPLHF
J: TRBJ2-3; D: .; V: TRBV6-5; size: .; DNA: TGTGCCAGCAGTTACTCCTTGTCAGATACGCAGTATTTT; CDR3: CASSYSLSDTQYF
J: TRBJ2-1; D: .; V: TRBV12-3/TRBV12-4; size: once; DNA: TGTGCCAGCACCCCTCTGAATGAGCAGTTCTTC; CDR3: CASTPLNEQFF
J: TRBJ2-7; D: TRBD2; V: TRBV5-1; size: .; DNA: TGCGCCAGCAGCTTGGTCGGTGGGAGGGCCCACGAGCAGTACTTC; CDR3: CASSLVGGRAHEQYF
J: TRBJ1-3; D: TRBD1; V: TRBV10-3; size: .; DNA: TGTGCCATCAGTGAGTCAAGACAGGGGACCTCTGGAAACACCATATATTTT; CDR3: CAISESRQGTSGNTIYF
J: TRBJ1-4; D: TRBD1; V: TRBV5-1; size: .; DNA: TGCGCCAGCAGCGAGGGCGGGACAGGGACCGAAAAACTGTTTTTT; CDR3: CASSEGGTGTEKLFF
J: TRBJ2-1; D: .; V: TRBV12-3/TRBV12-4; size: .; DNA: TGTGCCAGCGGGGGGGGGCGATACAATGAGCAGTTCTTC; CDR3: CASGGGRYNEQFF
J: TRBJ2-1; D: TRBD2; V: TRBV7-9; size: .; DNA: TGTGCCAGCAGTGAGGGGACTAGCGGACCTAATGAGCAGTTCTTC; CDR3: CASSEGTSGPNEQFF
J: TRBJ1-4; D: .; V: TRBV19; size: .; DNA: TGTGCCAGTACTCCCGGGACAAGCGATGAAAAACTGTTTTTT; CDR3: CASTPGTSDEKLFF
J: TRBJ1-5; D: .; V: TRBV7-3; size: .; DNA: TGTGCCAGCAGCTTAAATGCGGCAGGCAATCAGCCCCAGCATTTT; CDR3: CASSLNAAGNQPQHF